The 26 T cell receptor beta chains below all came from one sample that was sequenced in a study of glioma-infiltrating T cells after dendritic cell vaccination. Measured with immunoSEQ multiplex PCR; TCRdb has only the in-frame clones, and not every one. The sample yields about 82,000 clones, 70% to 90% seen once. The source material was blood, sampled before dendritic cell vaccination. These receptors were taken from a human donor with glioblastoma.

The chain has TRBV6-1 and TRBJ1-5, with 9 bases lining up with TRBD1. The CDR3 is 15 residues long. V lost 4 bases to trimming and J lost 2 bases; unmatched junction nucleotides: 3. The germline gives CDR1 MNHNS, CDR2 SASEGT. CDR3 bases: TGTGCCAGCAGTGCCACAGGGGGCGGCAATCAGCCCCAGCATTTT. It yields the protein CASSATGGGNQPQHF.

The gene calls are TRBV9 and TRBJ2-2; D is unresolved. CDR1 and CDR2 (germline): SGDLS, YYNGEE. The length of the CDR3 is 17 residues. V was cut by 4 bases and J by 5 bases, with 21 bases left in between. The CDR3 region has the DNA TGTGCCAGCAGCCCTGAAAAGTTTGGGCAACCTACCGGGGAGCTGTTTTTT. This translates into CASSPEKFGQPTGELFF.

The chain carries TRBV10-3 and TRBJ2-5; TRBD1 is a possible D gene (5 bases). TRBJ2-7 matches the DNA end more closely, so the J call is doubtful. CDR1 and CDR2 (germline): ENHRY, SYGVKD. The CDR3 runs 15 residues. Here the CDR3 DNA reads TGTGCCATCAGTGAGTCGAAAGGGCAGGGCTACGAGCAGTACTTC. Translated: CAISESKGQGYEQYF.

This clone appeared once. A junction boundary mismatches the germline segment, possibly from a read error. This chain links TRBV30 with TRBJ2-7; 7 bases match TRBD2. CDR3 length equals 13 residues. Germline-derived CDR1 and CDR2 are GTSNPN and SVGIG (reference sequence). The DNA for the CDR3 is TGTGCCGGGAGGGCTTCTAGCTCCTACGAGCAGTACTTC. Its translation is CAGRASSSYEQYF.

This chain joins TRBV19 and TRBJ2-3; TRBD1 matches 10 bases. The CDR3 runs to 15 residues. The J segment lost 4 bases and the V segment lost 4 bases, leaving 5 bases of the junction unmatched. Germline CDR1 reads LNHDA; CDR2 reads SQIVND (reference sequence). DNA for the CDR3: TGTGCCAGTAGTACTCGGGACAGGGGCTCAGATACGCAGTATTTT. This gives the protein CASSTRDRGSDTQYF.

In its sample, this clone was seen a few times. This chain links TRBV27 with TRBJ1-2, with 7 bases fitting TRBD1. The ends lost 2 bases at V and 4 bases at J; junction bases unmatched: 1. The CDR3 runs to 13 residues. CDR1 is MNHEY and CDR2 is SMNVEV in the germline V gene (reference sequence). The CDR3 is CASSLGTAYGYTF. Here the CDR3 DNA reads TGTGCCAGCAGTTTAGGGACAGCCTATGGCTACACCTTC.

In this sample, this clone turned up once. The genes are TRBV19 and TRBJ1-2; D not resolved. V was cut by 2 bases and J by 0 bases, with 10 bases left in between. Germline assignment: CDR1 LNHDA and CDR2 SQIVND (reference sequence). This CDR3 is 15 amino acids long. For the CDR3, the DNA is TGTGCCAGTAGTATACAGCAGACTACTAACTATGGCTACACCTTC. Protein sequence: CASSIQQTTNYGYTF.

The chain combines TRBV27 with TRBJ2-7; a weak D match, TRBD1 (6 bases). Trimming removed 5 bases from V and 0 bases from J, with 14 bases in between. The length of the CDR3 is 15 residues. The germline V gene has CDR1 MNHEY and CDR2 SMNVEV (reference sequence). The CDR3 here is CASSPFDRISYEQYF. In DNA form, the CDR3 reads TGTGCCAGCAGTCCATTCGACAGGATCTCCTACGAGCAGTACTTC.

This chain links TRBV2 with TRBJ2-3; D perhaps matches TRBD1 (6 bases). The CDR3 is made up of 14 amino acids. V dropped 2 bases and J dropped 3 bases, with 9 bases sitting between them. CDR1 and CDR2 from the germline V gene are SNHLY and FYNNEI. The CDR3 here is CASSEHRVTDTQYF. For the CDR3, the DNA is TGTGCCAGCAGTGAACACAGGGTTACAGATACGCAGTATTTT.

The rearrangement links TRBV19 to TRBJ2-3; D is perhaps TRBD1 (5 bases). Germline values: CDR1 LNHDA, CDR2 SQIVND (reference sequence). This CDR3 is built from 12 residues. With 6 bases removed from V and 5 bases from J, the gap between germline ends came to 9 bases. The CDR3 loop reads CASSPGIDTQYF. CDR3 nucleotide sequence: TGTGCCAGTAGCCCAGGGATAGATACGCAGTATTTT.

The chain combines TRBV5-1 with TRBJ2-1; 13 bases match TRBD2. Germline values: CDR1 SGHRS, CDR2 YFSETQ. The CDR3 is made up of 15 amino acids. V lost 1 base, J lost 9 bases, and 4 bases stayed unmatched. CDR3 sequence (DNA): TGCGCCAGCAGCTTGTATACTAGCGGGGGGGGTGAGCAGTTCTTC. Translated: CASSLYTSGGGEQFF.

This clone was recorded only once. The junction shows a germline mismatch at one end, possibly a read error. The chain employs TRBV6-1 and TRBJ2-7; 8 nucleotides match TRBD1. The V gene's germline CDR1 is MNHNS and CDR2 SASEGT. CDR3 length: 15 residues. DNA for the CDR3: TGTGCCAGCAGTTCCCGGACAGGGACCTCCCACGAGCAGTACTTC. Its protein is CASSSRTGTSHEQYF.

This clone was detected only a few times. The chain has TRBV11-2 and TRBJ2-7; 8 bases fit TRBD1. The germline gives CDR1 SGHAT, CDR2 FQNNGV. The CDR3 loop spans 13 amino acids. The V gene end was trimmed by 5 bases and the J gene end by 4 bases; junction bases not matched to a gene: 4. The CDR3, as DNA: TGTGCCAGCAGCCCGGACAGGGATTACGAGCAGTACTTC. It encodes CASSPDRDYEQYF.

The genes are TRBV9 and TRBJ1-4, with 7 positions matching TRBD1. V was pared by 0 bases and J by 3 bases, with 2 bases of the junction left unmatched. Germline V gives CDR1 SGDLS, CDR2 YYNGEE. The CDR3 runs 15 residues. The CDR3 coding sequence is TGTGCCAGCAGCGTAGCAGGGGGAGCTAATGAAAAACTGTTTTTT. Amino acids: CASSVAGGANEKLFF.

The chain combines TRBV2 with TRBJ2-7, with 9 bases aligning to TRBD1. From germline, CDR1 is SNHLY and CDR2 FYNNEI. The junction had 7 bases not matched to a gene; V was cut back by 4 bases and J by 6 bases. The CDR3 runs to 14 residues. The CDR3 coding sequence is TGTGCCAGCAGTGTGGACAGGGGAACGGGCGAGCAGTACTTC. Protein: CASSVDRGTGEQYF.

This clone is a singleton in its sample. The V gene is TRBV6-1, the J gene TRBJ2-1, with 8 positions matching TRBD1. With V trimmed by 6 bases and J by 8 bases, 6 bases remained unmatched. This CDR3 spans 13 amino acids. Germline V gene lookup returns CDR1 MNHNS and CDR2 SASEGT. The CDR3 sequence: CASSWTGWDEQFF. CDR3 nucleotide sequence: TGTGCCAGCAGCTGGACAGGGTGGGATGAGCAGTTCTTC.

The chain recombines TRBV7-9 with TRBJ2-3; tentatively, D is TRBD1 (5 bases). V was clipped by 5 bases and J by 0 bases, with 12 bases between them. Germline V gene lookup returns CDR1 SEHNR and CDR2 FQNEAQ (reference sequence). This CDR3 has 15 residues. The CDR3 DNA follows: TGTGCCAGCAGCCCGACAGAGACTAGCACAGATACGCAGTATTTT. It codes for CASSPTETSTDTQYF.

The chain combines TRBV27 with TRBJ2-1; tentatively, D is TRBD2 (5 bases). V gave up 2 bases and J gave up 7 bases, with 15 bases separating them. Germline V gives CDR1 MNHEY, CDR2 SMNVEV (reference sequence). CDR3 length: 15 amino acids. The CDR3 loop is CASSLGGVSRNEQFF. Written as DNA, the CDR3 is TGTGCCAGCAGTTTAGGAGGCGTTAGCAGGAATGAGCAGTTCTTC.

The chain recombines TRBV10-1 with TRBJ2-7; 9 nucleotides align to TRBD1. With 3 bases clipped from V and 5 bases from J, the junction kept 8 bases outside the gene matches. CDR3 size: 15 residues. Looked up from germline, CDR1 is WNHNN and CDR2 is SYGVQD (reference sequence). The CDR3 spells CASSETGTGSHEQYF. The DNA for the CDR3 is TGCGCCAGCAGTGAAACCGGGACAGGGTCCCACGAGCAGTACTTC.

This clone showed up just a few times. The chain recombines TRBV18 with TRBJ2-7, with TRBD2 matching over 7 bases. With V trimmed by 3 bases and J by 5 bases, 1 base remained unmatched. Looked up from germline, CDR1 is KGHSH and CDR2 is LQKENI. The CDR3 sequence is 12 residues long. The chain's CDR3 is CASSPGRDEQYF. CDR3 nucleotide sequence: TGTGCCAGCTCACCGGGGAGGGACGAGCAGTACTTC.

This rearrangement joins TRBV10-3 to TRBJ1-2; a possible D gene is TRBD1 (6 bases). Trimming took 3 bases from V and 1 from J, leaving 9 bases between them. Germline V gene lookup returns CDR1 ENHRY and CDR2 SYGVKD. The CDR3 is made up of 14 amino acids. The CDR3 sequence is CAISERQDNYGYTF. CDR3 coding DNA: TGTGCCATCAGTGAACGACAGGATAACTATGGCTACACCTTC.

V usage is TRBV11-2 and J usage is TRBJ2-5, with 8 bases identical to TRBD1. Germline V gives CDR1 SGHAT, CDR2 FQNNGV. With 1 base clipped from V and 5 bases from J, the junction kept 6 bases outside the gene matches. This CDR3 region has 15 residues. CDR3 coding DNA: TGTGCCAGCAGCTTAGTGGACAGGGCAGCGGAGACCCAGTACTTC. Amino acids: CASSLVDRAAETQYF.

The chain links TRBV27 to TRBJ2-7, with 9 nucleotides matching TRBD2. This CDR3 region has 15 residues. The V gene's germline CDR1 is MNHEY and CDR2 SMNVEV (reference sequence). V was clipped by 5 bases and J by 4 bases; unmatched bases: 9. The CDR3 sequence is CASSTLAGSPYEQYF. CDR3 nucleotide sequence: TGTGCCAGCAGTACTCTAGCGGGGTCCCCTTACGAGCAGTACTTC.

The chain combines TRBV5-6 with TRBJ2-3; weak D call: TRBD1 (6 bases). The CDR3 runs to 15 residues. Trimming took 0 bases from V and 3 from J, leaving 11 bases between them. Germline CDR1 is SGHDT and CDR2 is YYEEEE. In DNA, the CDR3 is TGTGCCAGCAGCTTGGGGGCAGGGGCAACAGATACGCAGTATTTT. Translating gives CASSLGAGATDTQYF.

The DNA for the CDR3 is TGTGCCAGCAGGCCCCAGGAGAACACCGGGGAGCTGTTTTTT. Translation: CASRPQENTGELFF. The rearrangement joins TRBV6-1 to TRBJ2-2; D remains unclear. CDR1 and CDR2 (germline): MNHNS, SASEGT. This CDR3 comprises 14 residues. V was clipped by 6 bases and J by 1 base, with 9 bases between them.

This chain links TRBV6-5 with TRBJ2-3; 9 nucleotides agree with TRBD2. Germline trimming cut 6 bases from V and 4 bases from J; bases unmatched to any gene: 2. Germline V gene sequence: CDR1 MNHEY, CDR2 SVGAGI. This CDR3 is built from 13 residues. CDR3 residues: CASRGLAADTQYF. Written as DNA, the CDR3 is TGTGCCAGCAGGGGACTAGCCGCAGATACGCAGTATTTT.